These 2 T cell receptor beta chains share one sample of origin, sequenced in a study of T cell responses to AZD1222 COVID-19 vaccine (dated by TCRdb to 2020 to 2023). The sample's time point label is to be understood as: baseline before first vaccination. The library was built by means of the immunoSEQ multiplex PCR assay. TCRdb took this table from immuneACCESS and kept in-frame rearrangements with V and J called. Such tables lack part of the clones; where checked against another copy, unresolved V genes explain under half of the gap, and the rest is unexplained. The sample yields 95,000 to 110,000 clones; about nine tenths were counted once. The ten largest make up 35% to 50% of the sample. The sample consisted of peripheral blood, taken on day 0 of AZD1222 vaccination. The receptor source for this set is an adult in good health.

The chain's CDR3 is CASSLGQGLNNEKLFF. CDR3 coding DNA: TGCGCCAGCAGCCTGGGACAGGGCTTGAATAATGAAAAACTGTTTTTT. The chain is built from TRBV5-1 and TRBJ1-4; 9 bases fit TRBD1. The junction had 8 bases not matched to a gene; V was cut back by 4 bases and J by 4 bases. The CDR3 is made up of 16 amino acids. CDR1 and CDR2 from the germline V gene are SGHRS and YFSETQ.

The rearrangement uses TRBV27 and TRBJ2-7; 8 positions agree with TRBD2. The CDR3 has 13 amino acids. The V and J ends lost 6 bases and 4 bases, in that order; junction bases with no gene match: 5. The germline gives CDR1 MNHEY, CDR2 SMNVEV (reference sequence). CDR3 DNA: TGTGCCAGCAGCGGGAGGGGACTTTACGAGCAGTACTTC. Translating it yields CASSGRGLYEQYF.